What follows are 3 T cell receptor beta chains derived from one specimen sequenced in a study of T cells in women clearing cervical HPV infection. Data came from immunoSEQ multiplex PCR; TCRdb stores just in-frame clones and leaves some out. The table lists roughly 32,000 clones. The material sequenced was blood buffy coat. The receptors were gathered from a woman between 18 and 75 years old with a cervical HPV16 infection that either progressed to CIN3+ or cleared (not recorded which).

Notes on this clone: Read coverage stops 3 residues before the CDR3 terminus; the germline J gene supplies the remainder. The chain uses TRBV20-1 and TRBJ2-3; 11 positions match TRBD2. The germline CDR1 and CDR2 sequences are DFQATT and SNEGSKA (reference sequence). The J segment lost 1 base and the V segment lost 0 bases, leaving 12 bases of the junction unmatched. The CDR3 extends over 19 amino acids. The CDR3 is CSARDARGSGRAGTDTQYF. The part of the CDR3 DNA that was read is TGCAGTGCTAGAGATGCACGTGGTAGCGGGAGGGCCGGCACAGATACG.

With respect to this clone: Read data end 3 residues before the CDR3 end; the end is taken from the germline J gene. The rearrangement joins TRBV6-1 to TRBJ2-5, with D possibly being TRBD1 (6 bases). CDR1 is MNHNS and CDR2 is SASEGT in the germline V gene. The V and J ends lost 1 base and 1 base respectively, with 16 bases between them. This CDR3 has 17 residues. Incomplete CDR3 DNA: TGTGCCAGCAGTGAAGGTAAGACAGGTGGTCCCCAAGAGACC. The encoded protein is CASSEGKTGGPQET. The full CDR3 protein is CASSEGKTGGPQETQYF.

Worth noting for this clone: The CDR3 end lies 3 residues beyond the end of the read and is filled in from the germline J gene. The V call is TRBV20-1, the J call TRBJ2-5, with 9 bases identical to TRBD2. V was clipped by 0 bases and J by 5 bases; unmatched bases: 7. This CDR3 has 15 residues. Germline CDR1 DFQATT, CDR2 SNEGSKA (reference sequence). The sequenced CDR3 bases are TGCAGTGCTAGAGATGGGACTAGCTCTTGGGAGACC. It translates to CSARDGTSSWET. The full CDR3 is CSARDGTSSWETQYF.